This entry lists 5 T cell receptor beta chains sequenced from one sample in a study of T cell changes during pregnancy in multiple sclerosis. Sequencing was performed with immunoSEQ multiplex PCR; in TCRdb, only in-frame clones are kept and a portion is missing. Altogether approximately 130,000 clones are present, about 94% being singletons, with the ten largest covering less than 7.5%. The specimen was peripheral blood, collected before pregnancy. The receptors come from a female donor with multiple sclerosis, enrolled in a pregnancy study.

The gene calls are TRBV9 and TRBJ2-1; 7 positions agree with TRBD2. CDR1 and CDR2 from the germline V gene are SGDLS and YYNGEE. The CDR3 is 16 amino acids. Unmatched junction bases numbered 9, after V lost 4 bases and J lost 2 bases. CDR3: CASSFGLVNTYNEQFF. Here the CDR3 DNA reads TGTGCCAGCAGCTTCGGACTAGTTAATACCTACAATGAGCAGTTCTTC.

The chain links TRBV7-6 to TRBJ1-3; D gene unclear. This CDR3 is 17 amino acids long. Germline CDR1 is SGHVS and CDR2 is FNYEAQ. The V end lost 1 base, the J end lost 0 bases, and 13 bases lay between the germline ends. The CDR3 DNA reads as TGTGCCAGCAGCTTAGACATTCCTCGTCCCTCTGGAAACACCATATATTTT. Its translation is CASSLDIPRPSGNTIYF. Full variable domain (remainder filled in from reference TRBV7-6 and TRBJ1-3): GAGVSQSPRYKVTKRGQDVALRCDPISGHVSLYWYRQALGQGPEFLTYFNYEAQQDKSGLPNDRFSAERPEGSISTLTIQRTEQRDSAMYRCASSLDIPRPSGNTIYFGEGSWLTVV.

CDR3 bases: TGTGCCAGCAGTTACCCAGGGGGCGCGGGCACTGAAGCTTTCTTT. Its translation is CASSYPGGAGTEAFF. This chain joins TRBV6-5 and TRBJ1-1; 8 nucleotides align to TRBD1. From germline, CDR1 is MNHEY and CDR2 SVGAGI. V trimming: 2 bases; J trimming: 4 bases; junction bases outside the gene matches: 6. The CDR3 runs 15 residues.

The chain uses TRBV6-5 and TRBJ2-1; possible D gene TRBD2, 6 bases. Trimming removed 6 bases at V and 2 bases at J, with 14 bases between. The CDR3 consists of 15 residues. From germline, CDR1 is MNHEY and CDR2 SVGAGI. The CDR3 loop is CASSPTGGPYNEQFF. The CDR3, as DNA: TGTGCCAGCAGCCCTACCGGGGGACCCTACAATGAGCAGTTCTTC.

The chain recombines TRBV19 with TRBJ1-5; 10 bases align to TRBD1. The ends lost 2 bases at V and 1 base at J; junction bases unmatched: 14. Germline V CDR1 and CDR2: LNHDA, SQIVND (reference sequence). The CDR3 extends over 20 amino acids. This CDR3 reads CASSIHPRTGGKLSNQPQHF. The DNA of the CDR3 is TGTGCCAGTAGTATACACCCTCGGACAGGGGGGAAGCTCAGCAATCAGCCCCAGCATTTT.